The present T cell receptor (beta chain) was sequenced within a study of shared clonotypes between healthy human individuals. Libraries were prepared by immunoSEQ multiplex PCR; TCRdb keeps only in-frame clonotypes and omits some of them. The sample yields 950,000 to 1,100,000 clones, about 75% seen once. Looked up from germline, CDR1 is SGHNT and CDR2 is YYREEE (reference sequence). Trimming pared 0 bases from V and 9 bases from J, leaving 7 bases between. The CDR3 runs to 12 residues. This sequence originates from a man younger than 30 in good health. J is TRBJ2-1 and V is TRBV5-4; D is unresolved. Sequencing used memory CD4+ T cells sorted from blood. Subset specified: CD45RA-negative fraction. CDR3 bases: TGTGCCAGCAGCTTGGTGGGAAGTGAGCAGTTCTTC. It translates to CASSLVGSEQFF. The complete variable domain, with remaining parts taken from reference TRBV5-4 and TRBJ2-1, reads ETGVTQSPTHLIKTRGQQVTLRCSSQSGHNTVSWYQQALGQGPQFIFQYYREEENGRGNFPPRFSGLQFPNYSSELNVNALELDDSALYLCASSLVGSEQFFGPGTRLTVL.